These 4 T cell receptor beta chains came from one sample sequenced in a study of T cells in Graves' hyperthyroidism and ophthalmopathy. There were TCR beta CDR3 regions amplified from RNA transcripts. Researchers ran a first-round RT-PCR on the TCR CDR3 using the HTBI primer set. TCRdb re-analysed the multiplex PCR reads in MiXCR, keeping a single row per CDR3 protein. The repertoire consists of under 400,000 distinct CDR3 sequences, with approximately 15% occurring once and the leading ten covering 9.5% to 11%. The sample comprised blood. These receptors originate from a woman aged 55-69 years with Graves' hyperthyroidism.

This clonotype was observed many times. This chain connects TRBV29-1 to TRBJ1-1, with a weak D call TRBD1 (6 bases). This CDR3 is built from 11 residues. CDR1 is SQVTM, CDR2 ANQGSEA, per germline. The ends were cut back, 1 base at V and 10 bases at J, with 10 bases in the middle. DNA for the CDR3: TGCAGCGTTGAAGTGGGCAGGGGAGCTTTCTTT. It is translated as CSVEVGRGAFF.

This clonotype was seen many times. The chain joins TRBV20-1 to TRBJ2-7; D uncertain. CDR1 is DFQATT, CDR2 SNEGSKA, per germline (reference sequence). V dropped 1 base and J dropped 1 base, with 8 bases sitting between them. CDR3 length: 13 residues. The CDR3 here is CSARGGRSYEQYF. The CDR3 bases are TGCAGTGCTAGAGGAGGCAGATCCTACGAGCAGTACTTC.

This clonotype was picked up many times. The chain carries TRBV2 and TRBJ2-3; TRBD2 agrees at 11 bases. Losses at the gene ends were 6 bases for V and 6 bases for J; bases not matched to a gene: 8. The CDR3 extends over 15 amino acids. Germline CDR1 SNHLY, CDR2 FYNNEI. This chain's CDR3 is CASRDSGRAPDTQYF. CDR3 DNA sequence: TGTGCCAGCAGAGATAGCGGGAGGGCCCCCGATACGCAGTATTTT.

This clonotype was seen at least ten times. The chain links TRBV24-1 to TRBJ1-2; 8 nucleotides line up with TRBD1. Per germline, CDR1 KGHDR and CDR2 SFDVKD. The V segment lost 4 bases and the J segment 0 bases; nucleotides outside the gene matches: 6. CDR3 length equals 16 residues. This CDR3 reads CATSDPRTGTNYGYTF. The CDR3 DNA reads as TGTGCCACCAGTGACCCCCGGACAGGGACTAACTATGGCTACACCTTC.